This record covers a single TCR beta chain. The data belong to a study of control samples from healthy donors and cancer patients. The CDR3 is 12 amino acids. V shed 5 bases and J shed 1 base, with 6 bases lying between them. Germline CDR1 is LNHNV and CDR2 is YYDKDF (reference sequence). The table came from immunoSEQ multiplex PCR; TCRdb's copy has only in-frame clones and leaves some out. The sample records roughly 120,000 clones, around 89% being singletons. The source of this sequence is a woman between 70 and 85 years old in good health. The chain carries TRBV15 and TRBJ2-7, with D possibly being TRBD2 (6 bases). Material: blood. The CDR3 loop is CATSGGSYEQYF. DNA for the CDR3: TGTGCCACCAGCGGGGGGTCCTACGAGCAGTACTTC.